These 13 T cell receptor beta chains were all obtained from the same sample, sequenced in a study of blood T cells in healthy people across ages. A second PCR, run for roughly 7 to 11 cycles, used a sample-barcoded 5' primer plus a J-beta primer mix. TCRdb fed the 5' RACE reads into MiXCR, producing one record per CDR3 protein. This sample has hundreds of thousands of distinct CDR3 sequences, with about 52% found just once. The specimen sequenced was blood. The receptors derive from a woman aged 60-70 years in good health.

The table lists this clonotype with a count of one. This chain links TRBV20-1 with TRBJ2-4; D is possibly TRBD1 (8 bases). With the DNA end fitting TRBJ2-7 better, the J assignment may be wrong. The CDR3 has 13 amino acids. Germline assignment: CDR1 DFQATT and CDR2 SNEGSKA (reference sequence). DNA for the CDR3: TGCAGTGCGGCAACAGGGGGGAGGGACGAGCAGTACTTC. It codes for CSAATGGRDEQYF.

The chain couples TRBV2 to TRBJ1-2; 9 nucleotides align to TRBD1. CDR1 and CDR2 (germline): SNHLY, FYNNEI. The CDR3 consists of 14 residues. Trimming at V came to 6 bases and at J to 6 bases, leaving 8 bases not matched to a gene. The CDR3 here is CASSLLQGAHGYTF. In nucleotides, the CDR3 is TGTGCCAGCAGCCTGCTACAGGGGGCTCATGGCTACACCTTC.

V is TRBV4-3 and J is TRBJ1-1; 7 bases fit TRBD1. The ends lost 4 bases at V and 1 base at J; junction bases unmatched: 9. The CDR3 is 16 amino acids. CDR1 LGHNA and CDR2 YSLEER come from the germline V gene. The CDR3 coding sequence is TGCGCCAGCAGCCCGGCCCTACAGGGGTCGAACACTGAAGCTTTCTTT. This encodes CASSPALQGSNTEAFF.

With regard to this clonotype: An end of the junction differs from the germline gene, which may be a read error. The rearrangement joins TRBV7-6 to TRBJ2-6; D ambiguous. The CDR3 contains 16 residues. The germline V gene encodes CDR1 SGHVS and CDR2 FNYEAQ. The CDR3 nucleotides read TGTGCCAGCAGCTTGGACCGGGTCTCTGGGACCAACGTCCTGACTTTC. Amino acid sequence: CASSLDRVSGTNVLTF.

J is TRBJ1-2 and V is TRBV9; D is uncertain. Trimming shortened V by 2 bases and J by 10 bases, and 12 bases separated the two germline ends. Germline V CDR1 and CDR2: SGDLS, YYNGEE. This CDR3 has 12 amino acids. The CDR3 nucleotides are TGTGCCAGCAGCGTGGGAGCGGGCTCCTACACCTTC. Protein product: CASSVGAGSYTF. Based on the CDR3 plus reference TRBV9 and TRBJ1-2, the full variable domain is DSGVTQTPKHLITATGQRVTLRCSPRSGDLSVYWYQQSLDQGLQFLIQYYNGEERAKGNILERFSAQQFPDLHSELNLSSLELGDSALYFCASSVGAGSYTFGSGTRLTVV.

The chain joins TRBV20-1 to TRBJ1-1; D remains unclear. The CDR3 length is 12 residues. Per the germline V gene, CDR1 is DFQATT and CDR2 is SNEGSKA (reference sequence). V was trimmed by 1 base and J by 9 bases, leaving 12 bases between them. This CDR3 reads CSARVDGFQAFF. DNA for the CDR3: TGCAGTGCTAGAGTCGACGGGTTCCAAGCTTTCTTT.

V usage is TRBV27 and J usage is TRBJ2-3, with D maybe TRBD1 (8 bases). Trimming took 0 bases from V and 5 from J, leaving 24 bases between them. Germline V gives CDR1 MNHEY, CDR2 SMNVEV (reference sequence). This CDR3 comprises 19 residues. CDR3: CASSLSSTGQVGGRDTQYF. The DNA of the CDR3 is TGTGCCAGCAGTTTATCCTCCACGGGACAGGTCGGGGGGCGAGATACGCAGTATTTT.

The gene calls are TRBV5-1 and TRBJ1-1; D perhaps matches TRBD1 (5 bases). CDR1 and CDR2 from the germline V gene are SGHRS and YFSETQ. V shed 2 bases and J shed 4 bases, with 9 bases lying between them. The CDR3 covers 13 residues. The chain's CDR3 is CASSFGGTTEAFF. The CDR3 coding sequence is TGCGCCAGCAGCTTTGGGGGGACCACTGAAGCTTTCTTT.

The chain has TRBV4-2 and TRBJ2-1; 8 bases map to TRBD2. The DNA end is a closer match to TRBJ2-7, so the J assignment may be wrong. The germline V gene encodes CDR1 LGHNA and CDR2 YNFKEQ. CDR3 size: 18 residues. CDR3: CASSQVRSGSLSYNEQYF. CDR3 DNA sequence: TGTGCCAGCAGCCAAGTAAGGAGCGGGAGTCTCTCCTACAATGAGCAGTACTTC.

J is TRBJ1-3 and V is TRBV6-6; D ambiguous. This CDR3 is 16 amino acids long. The germline gives CDR1 MNHNY, CDR2 SVGAGI (reference sequence). The ends were cut back, 6 bases at V and 0 bases at J, with 15 bases in the middle. CDR3 loop: CASSPFTGVSGNTIYF. Written as DNA, the CDR3 is TGTGCCAGCAGCCCCTTCACGGGTGTCTCTGGAAACACCATATATTTT.

The CDR3 region has the DNA TGCGCCAGCAGCTATCTGGCAGCTAGCACAGATACGCAGTATTTT. It translates to CASSYLAASTDTQYF. V is TRBV4-3 and J is TRBJ2-3, with D unresolved. V was shortened by 5 bases and J by 0 bases, with 12 bases between the two germline ends. The CDR3 length is 15 residues. Germline V gene data show CDR1 as LGHNA and CDR2 as YSLEER.

This clonotype was observed a handful of times. CDR3 sequence reads: CASSEGLYSQGKDKNIQYF. The DNA for the CDR3 is TGTGCCAGCAGTGAAGGACTTTATAGCCAAGGGAAGGACAAAAACATTCAGTACTTC. The chain employs TRBV2 and TRBJ2-4, with D uncertain. Germline V gene data show CDR1 as SNHLY and CDR2 as FYNNEI. V shed 1 base and J shed 3 bases, with 22 bases lying between them. This CDR3 contains 19 residues.

On this clonotype itself: A much larger clone sits a single nucleotide away, making a read error possible. This chain links TRBV6-2 or TRBV6-3 with TRBJ2-7; 7 bases match TRBD2. Trimming at V came to 0 bases and at J to 7 bases, leaving 15 bases not matched to a gene. CDR1 is MNHEY and CDR2 is SVGEGT in the germline V gene. The CDR3 is 17 amino acids. The CDR3 loop is CASSYSTTSRAYNEQYF. CDR3 sequence (DNA): TGTGCCAGCAGTTACTCTACGACTAGCCGGGCCTACAATGAGCAGTACTTC.